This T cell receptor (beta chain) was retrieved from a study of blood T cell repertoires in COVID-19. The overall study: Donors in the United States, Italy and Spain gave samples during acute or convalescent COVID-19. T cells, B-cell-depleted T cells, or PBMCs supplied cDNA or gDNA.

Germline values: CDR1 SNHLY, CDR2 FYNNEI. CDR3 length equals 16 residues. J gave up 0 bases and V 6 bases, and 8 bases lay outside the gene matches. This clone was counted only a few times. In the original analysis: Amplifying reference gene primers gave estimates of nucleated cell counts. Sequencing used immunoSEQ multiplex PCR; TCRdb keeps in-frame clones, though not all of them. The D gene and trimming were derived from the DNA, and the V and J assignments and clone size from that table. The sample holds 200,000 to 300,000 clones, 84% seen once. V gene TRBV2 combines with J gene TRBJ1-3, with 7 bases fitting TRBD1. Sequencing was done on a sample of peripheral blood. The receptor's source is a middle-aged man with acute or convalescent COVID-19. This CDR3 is CASRTGTANSGNTIYF. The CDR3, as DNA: TGTGCCAGCAGGACCGGGACAGCTAACTCTGGAAACACCATATATTTT.